This is a list of T cell receptor beta chains from one sample in a study of blood T cell repertoires in COVID-19. The protocol was immunoSEQ multiplex PCR, while the TCRdb copy is restricted to in-frame clones and leaves out a portion. In the table there are 20,000 to 25,000 clones, 73% of which are singletons. Sequenced input: peripheral blood. These receptors all stem from a human donor in a cohort sampled during active or convalescent COVID-19. The CDR3 runs from the conserved cysteine through the conserved F or W. Fields, in order: CDR3 length, V gene, CDR3 protein.

17,TRBV19,CARKDRDRPITNYGYTF
14,TRBV5-8,CASSPAPGQYGYTF
14,TRBV30,CAWSTGQGATEAFF
15,TRBV11-2,CASSLLGAANEKLFF
15,TRBV10-2,CASSENSGGGQPQHF
16,TRBV5-5,CASSFSTSGGTDTQYF
13,TRBV2,CASSVGGRGGYTF
14,TRBV30,CAWYRGRVNTEAFF
14,TRBV6-5,CASRRQGSSYEQYF
12,TRBV7-9,CASSFNSEKLFF
15,TRBV11-2,CASSLDGQENYGYTF
16,TRBV24-1,CATSDPGLGSTDTQYF
15,TRBV5-5,CASSFQGWGNSPLHF
17,TRBV19,CASSFSGTGHRGNTIYF
13,TRBV14,CASSKDRDFEAFF
15,TRBV7-2,CASSLEGGSSYEQYF
17,TRBV29-1,CSVGSGGAGGGHTEAFF
17,TRBV3-1/TRBV3-2,CASSQGLAGVKNNEQFF
16,TRBV9,CASTPGRSTSTDTQYF
15,TRBV6-4,CASSDSLAGADTQYF
16,TRBV9,CASSVEGLESYNEQFF
13,TRBV27,CASKKRHDSPLHF
11,TRBV5-1,CASSSLDEQFF
14,TRBV28,CASSLGSRNQPQHF
15,TRBV6-1,CASSESLAGRPRQFF
15,TRBV7-4,CASSARDRIFYEQYF
17,TRBV3-1/TRBV3-2,CASSLPFGSQGLGEQYF
15,TRBV19,CASRFDFSGYNEQFF
13,TRBV28,CASARDSNQPQHF
14,TRBV13,CASSQREQVETQHF
14,TRBV30,CAWSGGPLAEKLFF
17,TRBV5-1,CASSSAPATLYQETQYF
15,TRBV2,CASSDRGELNTEAFF
17,TRBV5-1,CASSLTDRSTSGNTIYF
16,TRBV29-1,CSVLGGSGTGTYEQYF
12,TRBV6-5,CASENQGGEQYF
16,TRBV7-9,CASSLSLRVGANVLTF
16,TRBV7-2,CASSLVPDRGREKLFF
16,TRBV11-2,CASSLKGGLADYTQYF
14,TRBV5-1,CASSDGGFYNEQFF
14,TRBV4-1,CASSPMEGLNEQFF
15,TRBV3-1/TRBV3-2,CASSQETSATGELFF
15,TRBV5-4,CASNTREGHYNEQFF
13,TRBV6-5,CASADIRHQPQHF
14,TRBV6-5,CASIGKNWGGEAFF